A selection of T cell receptor beta chains follows, all from one sample in a study of cytomegalovirus exposure and HLA in healthy donors. Measured with immunoSEQ multiplex PCR; TCRdb has only the in-frame clones, and not every one. The table has about 160,000 clones, 82% seen once; the top ten hold roughly 1.6%. Specimen: PBMCs. Receptors originate from a girl aged 10 to 17 in good health and CMV-seropositive. CDR3s include the opening cysteine and the closing phenylalanine or tryptophan. Fields, in order: J gene, CDR3 length, D gene, clone size, V gene, CDR3 DNA, CDR3 protein. D genes are given only for firm matches. Size is stated for part of the rows, as once, few or many counts, or as a class when the clone is expanded.

J gene: TRBJ1-4
CDR3 length: 16
D gene: -
clone size: -
V gene: TRBV5-4
CDR3 DNA: TGTGCCAGCAGCTACTACCCCTCGGGGGGGAATGAAAAACTGTTTTTT
CDR3 protein: CASSYYPSGGNEKLFF

J gene: TRBJ1-2
CDR3 length: 16
D gene: -
clone size: once
V gene: TRBV2
CDR3 DNA: TGTGCCAGCCGTGGACAGCCAAACCCAGCTAACTATGGCTACACCTTC
CDR3 protein: CASRGQPNPANYGYTF

J gene: TRBJ2-1
CDR3 length: 14
D gene: -
clone size: -
V gene: TRBV7-3
CDR3 DNA: TGTGCCAGCAGCTTAGTACGGGAGAGCGGTGAGCAGTTCTTC
CDR3 protein: CASSLVRESGEQFF

J gene: TRBJ2-5
CDR3 length: 16
D gene: TRBD2
clone size: -
V gene: TRBV9
CDR3 DNA: TGTGCCAGCAGCGTAGGTGGAGCGGGAGCACGGGAGACCCAGTACTTC
CDR3 protein: CASSVGGAGARETQYF

J gene: TRBJ1-1
CDR3 length: 14
D gene: -
clone size: once
V gene: TRBV2
CDR3 DNA: TGTGCCAGCAGTGCCAGGGGCATGAACACTGAAGCTTTCTTT
CDR3 protein: CASSARGMNTEAFF

J gene: TRBJ1-2
CDR3 length: 13
D gene: TRBD1
clone size: few
V gene: TRBV13
CDR3 DNA: TGTGCCAGCAGCGAACAGGGGTTGGGGGGCTACACCTTC
CDR3 protein: CASSEQGLGGYTF

J gene: TRBJ2-3
CDR3 length: 18
D gene: -
clone size: -
V gene: TRBV11-2
CDR3 DNA: TGTGCCAGCAACCAGGGGGGCGGGAGACAGGGGAGGACAGATACGCAGTATTTT
CDR3 protein: CASNQGGGRQGRTDTQYF

J gene: TRBJ2-1
CDR3 length: 16
D gene: TRBD2
clone size: -
V gene: TRBV10-2
CDR3 DNA: TGCGCCAGCAGTGAGTCCGGAGCGGGGTACGACAATGAGCAGTTCTTC
CDR3 protein: CASSESGAGYDNEQFF

J gene: TRBJ1-1
CDR3 length: 14
D gene: -
clone size: -
V gene: TRBV28
CDR3 DNA: TGTGCCAGCAGTTTGGGGGACTCCACCACTGAAGCTTTCTTT
CDR3 protein: CASSLGDSTTEAFF

J gene: TRBJ1-2
CDR3 length: 12
D gene: -
clone size: -
V gene: TRBV5-6
CDR3 DNA: TGTGCCAGCAGCGCCGGGACACGCGGCTACACCTTC
CDR3 protein: CASSAGTRGYTF

J gene: TRBJ1-4
CDR3 length: 16
D gene: -
clone size: -
V gene: TRBV27
CDR3 DNA: TGTGCCAGCAGTCCTCTGACCTTCTGGGGGCCGGAAAAACTGTTTTTT
CDR3 protein: CASSPLTFWGPEKLFF

J gene: TRBJ2-5
CDR3 length: 14
D gene: TRBD2
clone size: -
V gene: TRBV5-1
CDR3 DNA: TGCGCCAGCAGCTTGCTTGGGGGGGAAGAGACCCAGTACTTC
CDR3 protein: CASSLLGGEETQYF

J gene: TRBJ2-7
CDR3 length: 15
D gene: TRBD1
clone size: few
V gene: TRBV11-1
CDR3 DNA: TGTGCCAGCAGCTTATTGGACAGGGGCTCCTACGAGCAGTACTTC
CDR3 protein: CASSLLDRGSYEQYF

J gene: TRBJ2-5
CDR3 length: 15
D gene: -
clone size: -
V gene: TRBV6-1
CDR3 DNA: TGTGCCAGCAGAGACACCGGGACAAATAGGGGATCCCAGTACTTC
CDR3 protein: CASRDTGTNRGSQYF

J gene: TRBJ2-1
CDR3 length: 17
D gene: -
clone size: -
V gene: TRBV27
CDR3 DNA: TGTGCCAGCAGTGTCCGACAGCGCTCCCTCTCCTACAATGAGCAGTTCTTC
CDR3 protein: CASSVRQRSLSYNEQFF

J gene: TRBJ2-5
CDR3 length: 14
D gene: -
clone size: -
V gene: TRBV27
CDR3 DNA: TGTGCCAGCAGTTTATGGGCGGGCCTAGAGACCCAGTACTTC
CDR3 protein: CASSLWAGLETQYF

J gene: TRBJ2-6
CDR3 length: 14
D gene: -
clone size: -
V gene: TRBV30
CDR3 DNA: TGTGCCTGGAGTAGGGGCTCTGGGGCCAACGTCCTGACTTTC
CDR3 protein: CAWSRGSGANVLTF

J gene: TRBJ1-1
CDR3 length: 14
D gene: -
clone size: -
V gene: TRBV5-4
CDR3 DNA: TGTGCCAGCAGCTCCAGGGGAGCGAACACTGAAGCTTTCTTT
CDR3 protein: CASSSRGANTEAFF

J gene: TRBJ1-2
CDR3 length: 15
D gene: TRBD1
clone size: -
V gene: TRBV7-2
CDR3 DNA: TGTGCCAGCAGCTCGGGACAGGGGGACCTCTATGGCTACACCTTC
CDR3 protein: CASSSGQGDLYGYTF

J gene: TRBJ2-3
CDR3 length: 16
D gene: TRBD2
clone size: few
V gene: TRBV18
CDR3 DNA: TGTGCCAGCTCACCAAAGCTAGCGGGATTTTCGGATACGCAGTATTTT
CDR3 protein: CASSPKLAGFSDTQYF

J gene: TRBJ2-7
CDR3 length: 13
D gene: -
clone size: -
V gene: TRBV7-9
CDR3 DNA: TGTGCCAGCAGCTTGGGCACAACCTACGAGCAGTACTTC
CDR3 protein: CASSLGTTYEQYF

J gene: TRBJ1-3
CDR3 length: 13
D gene: -
clone size: -
V gene: TRBV14
CDR3 DNA: TGTGCCAGCAGCCAACAGTCCGGAAACACCATATATTTT
CDR3 protein: CASSQQSGNTIYF

J gene: TRBJ1-4
CDR3 length: 12
D gene: -
clone size: -
V gene: TRBV29-1
CDR3 DNA: TGCAGCGTTAAACAGCCTAATGAAAAACTGTTTTTT
CDR3 protein: CSVKQPNEKLFF

J gene: TRBJ2-7
CDR3 length: 13
D gene: -
clone size: -
V gene: TRBV28
CDR3 DNA: TGTGCCAGCACCCGGGACAACTACTACGAGCAGTACTTC
CDR3 protein: CASTRDNYYEQYF

J gene: TRBJ2-2
CDR3 length: 15
D gene: -
clone size: -
V gene: TRBV7-7
CDR3 DNA: TGTGCTAGCAGCTCCCGCGGGGGCCTCACCGGGGAGCTGTTTTTT
CDR3 protein: CASSSRGGLTGELFF

J gene: TRBJ2-7
CDR3 length: 14
D gene: -
clone size: -
V gene: TRBV19
CDR3 DNA: TGTGCCAGTAGCCAGGACAGTGCGTTGTACGAGCAGTACTTC
CDR3 protein: CASSQDSALYEQYF

J gene: TRBJ2-6
CDR3 length: 16
D gene: -
clone size: -
V gene: TRBV4-3
CDR3 DNA: TGCGCCAGCAGCCGCGGAAGTGTCTCTGGGGCCAACGTCCTGACTTTC
CDR3 protein: CASSRGSVSGANVLTF

J gene: TRBJ1-5
CDR3 length: 17
D gene: -
clone size: -
V gene: TRBV21-1
CDR3 DNA: TGTGCCAGCAGCAAATTTTGGGCTCTGCAAAGGAATCAGCCCCAGCATTTT
CDR3 protein: CASSKFWALQRNQPQHF

J gene: TRBJ2-5
CDR3 length: 14
D gene: -
clone size: -
V gene: TRBV18
CDR3 DNA: TGTGCCAGCTCACCACGCCACCAGGGAGAGACCCAGTACTTC
CDR3 protein: CASSPRHQGETQYF

J gene: TRBJ2-7
CDR3 length: 14
D gene: -
clone size: -
V gene: TRBV6-5
CDR3 DNA: TGTGCCAGCAGTTACGGCAGGGGTGAGGACGAGCAGTACTTC
CDR3 protein: CASSYGRGEDEQYF

J gene: TRBJ2-7
CDR3 length: 15
D gene: -
clone size: -
V gene: TRBV9
CDR3 DNA: TGTGCCAGCAGCGGGCCAGGGACTGCCACCTACGAGCAGTACTTC
CDR3 protein: CASSGPGTATYEQYF

J gene: TRBJ1-2
CDR3 length: 14
D gene: -
clone size: -
V gene: TRBV6-5
CDR3 DNA: TGTGCCAGCAGTTACGAAGGGAGGAGCTATGGCTACACCTTC
CDR3 protein: CASSYEGRSYGYTF

J gene: TRBJ2-5
CDR3 length: 14
D gene: -
clone size: once
V gene: TRBV29-1
CDR3 DNA: TGCAGCGTTGGCCGATACCGGGACCAAGAGACCCAGTACTTC
CDR3 protein: CSVGRYRDQETQYF

J gene: TRBJ1-2
CDR3 length: 11
D gene: -
clone size: -
V gene: TRBV2
CDR3 DNA: TGTGCCAGCCAGGGGATGGGTGGCTACACCTTC
CDR3 protein: CASQGMGGYTF

J gene: TRBJ1-4
CDR3 length: 13
D gene: -
clone size: -
V gene: TRBV6-1
CDR3 DNA: TGTGCCAGCAGACCTCAGGGGTTTGAAAAACTGTTTTTT
CDR3 protein: CASRPQGFEKLFF